This T cell receptor beta chain stems from a study of shared clonotypes between healthy human individuals (dated by TCRdb to 2019 to 2021). Regarding the research as a whole: Three men and a couple of women, aged 18 to 49 years, made up the cohort. To estimate repertoire size and how much clonotype sharing occurs between individuals, the study deeply sequenced the blood TCR repertoires of five healthy adults. To increase sequencing depth and limit assay-specific biases, TCR repertoire library preparation and sequencing were carried out by different laboratories using diverse techniques. For each donor, CD4 naive and CD4 memory were each given three plates, CD8 naive was given two plates, and CD8 memory was given one plate. Between about 0.8 and 9.5 billion PBMCs per donor were obtained by leukapheresis.

On this clone: The antigen it binds to is not known. There are no base qualities to consult, and no much larger clone falls within one base. The identical CDR3 is also encoded by other nucleotide sequences in the sample.

Using the deep immunoSEQ assay, TCR CDR3 regions were amplified from genomic DNA by multiplex PCR. Extracted genomic DNA from each cell subset was distributed evenly across all wells of several immunoSEQ 96-well plates, and each plate was treated as a replicate. For sorted subsets, roughly 0.2 ug genomic DNA, equal to 30,000 or so T cell genomes, was loaded into each replicate PCR. The purified libraries were quantified using a Qubit 3.0 fluorometer, sized with a Bioanalyzer 2100, and then quantified again using the KAPA Library Quantification kit. Each immunoSEQ 96-well plate was sequenced on its own single-read 150-cycle Illumina NextSeq 550 flow cell. In the paper's pipeline: Because only junctional sequences without quality scores were contained in the immunoSEQ output, filtering matching that applied to full-length reads could not be performed. To assign V/J genes and CDR3, sequences were annotated against IMGT germline references using PyIR, a Python wrapper for IgBLAST v1.9. Reads were removed for weak V/J assignments (E-value above 1e-6), missing CDR3, stop codons, out-of-frame junctions, or ambiguous translated residues. V3J clonotypes were defined as sequences sharing an identical inferred V gene, J gene, and CDR3 amino acid sequence. To compute the percentage overlap between repertoires, the number of shared unique clonotypes was divided by the size of the smaller repertoire. Richness of each repertoire was evaluated using RTK rarefaction, the Chao1 estimator, and Recon v2.1 estimates of unobserved clonotypes. Generation probabilities were computed with OLGA for all TCRbeta clonotypes obtained by the gDNA method from several donors. The source is immuneACCESS, and TCRdb retained only in-frame sequences with V and J called. Part of the clones is not carried over; for the studies checked, unresolved V genes explain less than half of this, and the remainder is unexplained. The V and J calls and clone size come from that table; D and trimming were worked out from the DNA. Within this sample are over 2 million clones, with 92% of them counted one time only. The leading ten clones occupy approximately 0.39% of the sample.

From V the trimming removes 0 bases and from J it removes 4 bases, while the gene matches leave 3 bases of the junction unaccounted for. The germline V gene sets CDR1 to SGHTA and CDR2 to FQGNSA. Including the terminal cysteine and phenylalanine, the CDR3 comprises 17 residues. This entry keeps only the CDR3 DNA: 51 bases, framed from base 1. Summary of the overall study and its limitations: When a few donors were compared, the shared fraction of clonotypes was approximately 5% for naive CD4, about 4% for naive CD8, 2% to 2.5% for memory CD4, and 0.35% to 0.5% for memory CD8. Pairwise subsampling indicated that sequencing depth was expected to affect the degree of clonotype sharing among donors. Naive subsets generally had larger estimated clonotype richness than memory subsets. Rarefaction of sorted-subset datasets indicated incomplete sequencing despite the large sequencing depth. The small number of donors limited the genetic and exposure-history diversity represented. Compared with non-shared clonotypes, clonotypes shared by all four sorted-subset donors had higher generation probabilities. Only blood was sampled, and tissue TCR repertoires likely differ from those in blood.

Healthy HIV-negative adults with no recently reported acute infections or vaccinations were included as donors. Every donor was a Caucasian adult residing in Nashville, Tennessee, USA. CD4+ T cells were enriched by magnetic negative selection; naive cells were then positively selected on CD45RA, and the negative fraction formed the memory subset. Blood was collected by leukapheresis, and PBMCs were isolated by Ficoll-Histopaque density gradient centrifugation and then cryopreserved in liquid nitrogen vapor phase. Purity and quantity of every magnetically sorted T cell population were checked by analytical flow cytometry. Each sorted fraction had its genomic DNA isolated and then quantified by UV absorbance on a Nanodrop 2000c.

The sequencing input was naive CD4+ T cells from PBMCs. This sample's cell subset or site label indicates: CD45RA+ positively selected. The chain is made from TRBV7-2 and TRBJ2-3; TRBD2 aligns with 14 central bases. This TCR came from a man in his late teens or twenties in good health. Some clones in this sample may be carry-over from other donors' samples. The base sequence is TGTGCCAGCAGCTTAGCGAGACTAGCGGGAGGGGCAGATACGCAGTATTTT. It codes for CASSLARLAGGADTQYF.